A selection of T cell receptor beta chains follows, all from one sample in a study of human T cells and chemical hapten exposure. MiXCR was run by TCRdb on the reads, yielding one entry per CDR3 protein. Of 95,000 to 150,000 distinct CDR3 sequences in the sample, about 7.7% are singletons; the top ten hold approximately 1.4%. What was sequenced was whole blood. These TCRs come from a human donor in good health. Some clones in this sample may be carry-over from other donors' samples. CDR3s include the opening cysteine and the closing phenylalanine or tryptophan. The order of the fields is V gene, clone size, J gene, D gene, CDR3 protein, CDR3 DNA. D genes are given only for firm matches. Clone size is shown for a subset of rows, as once, few, many or a class of expanded clone.

v_call: TRBV28
clone_size: NA
j_call: TRBJ1-1
d_call: NA
cdr3_aa: CASMGPPEAFF
cdr3_nt: TGTGCCAGCATGGGACCCCCAGAAGCTTTCTTT

v_call: TRBV19
clone_size: many
j_call: TRBJ2-7
d_call: NA
cdr3_aa: CASSTRDSTGPYEQYF
cdr3_nt: TGTGCCAGTAGTACCAGGGACTCCACCGGCCCGTACGAGCAGTACTTC

v_call: TRBV6-5
clone_size: many
j_call: TRBJ1-4
d_call: NA
cdr3_aa: CASSYSPGPEKLFF
cdr3_nt: TGTGCCAGCAGTTACTCTCCAGGTCCTGAAAAACTGTTTTTT

v_call: TRBV5-4
clone_size: NA
j_call: TRBJ2-3
d_call: TRBD2
cdr3_aa: CASSPGSGSTDTQYF
cdr3_nt: TGTGCCAGCAGCCCCGGTAGCGGGAGTACAGATACGCAGTATTTT

v_call: TRBV5-1
clone_size: few
j_call: TRBJ2-5
d_call: TRBD1
cdr3_aa: CASSLDRQGETQYF
cdr3_nt: TGCGCCAGCAGCTTGGATCGACAGGGGGAGACCCAGTACTTC

v_call: TRBV7-2
clone_size: many
j_call: TRBJ2-1
d_call: TRBD2
cdr3_aa: CASSKPGLDVDNEQFF
cdr3_nt: TGTGCCAGCAGCAAACCGGGACTAGACGTCGACAATGAGCAGTTCTTC

v_call: TRBV7-9
clone_size: NA
j_call: TRBJ2-3
d_call: TRBD2
cdr3_aa: CASSSRTSGSTDTQYF
cdr3_nt: TGTGCCAGCAGCTCGCGGACTAGCGGGAGCACAGATACGCAGTATTTT

v_call: TRBV7-9
clone_size: few
j_call: TRBJ2-3
d_call: NA
cdr3_aa: CASSSVSYPSTDTQYF
cdr3_nt: TGTGCCAGCAGCTCGGTATCCTACCCATCCACAGATACGCAGTATTTT

v_call: TRBV7-9
clone_size: NA
j_call: TRBJ2-1
d_call: TRBD2
cdr3_aa: CASSHIGGAYNEQFF
cdr3_nt: TGTGCCAGCAGCCACATCGGGGGGGCCTACAATGAGCAGTTCTTC

v_call: TRBV18
clone_size: NA
j_call: TRBJ2-1
d_call: TRBD2
cdr3_aa: CASSPLSGIGNNEQFF
cdr3_nt: TGTGCCAGCTCACCCCTCAGCGGGATAGGCAACAATGAGCAGTTCTTC

v_call: TRBV5-1
clone_size: few
j_call: TRBJ2-2
d_call: TRBD1
cdr3_aa: CASSSKTGSGTGELFF
cdr3_nt: TGCGCCAGCAGCTCCAAGACAGGGTCGGGCACCGGGGAGCTGTTTTTT

v_call: TRBV10-3
clone_size: NA
j_call: TRBJ2-3
d_call: TRBD2
cdr3_aa: CAISESSGSADTQYF
cdr3_nt: TGTGCCATCAGTGAGTCTAGCGGGAGCGCAGATACGCAGTATTTT

v_call: TRBV5-1
clone_size: few
j_call: TRBJ1-2
d_call: NA
cdr3_aa: CASRDPPLNYGYTF
cdr3_nt: TGCGCCAGCAGGGATCCCCCGCTTAACTATGGCTACACCTTC

v_call: TRBV20-1
clone_size: few
j_call: TRBJ1-2
d_call: NA
cdr3_aa: CSARGTSYGYTF
cdr3_nt: TGCAGTGCTCGGGGGACAAGCTATGGCTACACCTTC

v_call: TRBV4-3
clone_size: NA
j_call: TRBJ2-6
d_call: NA
cdr3_aa: CASSQSRYSGANVLTF
cdr3_nt: TGCGCCAGCAGCCAATCCCGATACTCTGGGGCCAACGTCCTGACTTTC

v_call: TRBV12-3/TRBV12-4
clone_size: few
j_call: TRBJ2-3
d_call: NA
cdr3_aa: CASSSLTRETDTQYF
cdr3_nt: TGTGCCAGCAGTTCCCTTACCAGGGAAACAGATACGCAGTATTTT

v_call: TRBV11-1
clone_size: few
j_call: TRBJ1-1
d_call: NA
cdr3_aa: CASSLEATGTEAFF
cdr3_nt: TGTGCCAGCAGCTTAGAGGCGACGGGCACTGAAGCTTTCTTT

v_call: TRBV11-2
clone_size: NA
j_call: TRBJ1-1
d_call: NA
cdr3_aa: CASSLAVQGSLLGTEAFF
cdr3_nt: TGTGCCAGCAGCTTAGCTGTGCAGGGGTCTTTGTTGGGCACTGAAGCTTTCTTT

v_call: TRBV6-6
clone_size: many
j_call: TRBJ1-6
d_call: NA
cdr3_aa: CASRQFSSSYNSPLHF
cdr3_nt: TGTGCCAGCAGACAGTTCTCCAGCTCCTATAATTCACCCCTCCACTTT

v_call: TRBV6-4
clone_size: many
j_call: TRBJ2-3
d_call: TRBD2
cdr3_aa: CASSGAGDADTQYF
cdr3_nt: TGTGCCAGCAGTGGAGCGGGGGATGCAGATACGCAGTATTTT

v_call: TRBV12-3/TRBV12-4
clone_size: NA
j_call: TRBJ1-4
d_call: NA
cdr3_aa: CASSGDERTPNEKLFF
cdr3_nt: TGTGCCAGCAGTGGGGACGAGAGGACTCCGAATGAAAAACTGTTTTTT

v_call: TRBV19
clone_size: NA
j_call: TRBJ2-6
d_call: NA
cdr3_aa: CAARREGANVLTF
cdr3_nt: TGTGCCGCTCGTCGGGAGGGGGCCAACGTCCTGACTTTC

v_call: TRBV20-1
clone_size: NA
j_call: TRBJ2-1
d_call: TRBD2
cdr3_aa: CSARVAGGLRYNEQFF
cdr3_nt: TGCAGTGCTAGGGTAGCGGGGGGCCTCCGCTACAATGAGCAGTTCTTC

v_call: TRBV6-2/TRBV6-3
clone_size: many
j_call: TRBJ1-2
d_call: NA
cdr3_aa: CASSYDGGRTYYGYTF
cdr3_nt: TGTGCCAGCAGTTACGATGGAGGACGCACCTACTATGGCTACACCTTC

v_call: TRBV6-5
clone_size: many
j_call: TRBJ2-7
d_call: TRBD1
cdr3_aa: CASSYSDRGTVWLYF
cdr3_nt: TGTGCCAGCAGTTACTCCGACAGGGGAACGGTCTGGCTGTACTTC

v_call: TRBV29-1
clone_size: few
j_call: TRBJ1-1
d_call: NA
cdr3_aa: CSVYMGGTEAFF
cdr3_nt: TGCAGCGTATACATGGGGGGCACTGAAGCTTTCTTT

v_call: TRBV5-4
clone_size: NA
j_call: TRBJ2-7
d_call: NA
cdr3_aa: CASSTDSQSYEQYF
cdr3_nt: TGTGCCAGCAGCACGGACAGCCAATCCTACGAGCAGTACTTC

v_call: TRBV20-1
clone_size: many
j_call: TRBJ1-1
d_call: TRBD1
cdr3_aa: CSATRQGAFF
cdr3_nt: TGCAGTGCTACCAGACAGGGAGCTTTCTTT

v_call: TRBV20-1
clone_size: many
j_call: TRBJ1-3
d_call: TRBD1
cdr3_aa: CSARGGQGLVGNTIYF
cdr3_nt: TGCAGTGCTAGGGGAGGACAGGGGCTGGTCGGAAACACCATATATTTT

v_call: TRBV5-5
clone_size: NA
j_call: TRBJ1-1
d_call: TRBD1
cdr3_aa: CASNLDWQEQGSSEAFF
cdr3_nt: TGTGCCAGCAACTTGGACTGGCAAGAACAGGGGTCGTCTGAAGCTTTCTTT

v_call: TRBV5-1
clone_size: NA
j_call: TRBJ1-1
d_call: NA
cdr3_aa: CASSLAGKGDTEAFF
cdr3_nt: TGCGCCAGCAGCTTGGCAGGTAAAGGGGACACTGAAGCTTTCTTT

v_call: TRBV5-1
clone_size: few
j_call: TRBJ2-1
d_call: NA
cdr3_aa: CASSLRPYNEQFF
cdr3_nt: TGCGCCAGCAGCCTTAGACCGTACAATGAGCAGTTCTTC

v_call: TRBV6-5
clone_size: many
j_call: TRBJ2-5
d_call: NA
cdr3_aa: CASSGQLQETQYF
cdr3_nt: TGTGCCAGCAGTGGACAGCTCCAAGAGACCCAGTACTTC

v_call: TRBV7-2
clone_size: few
j_call: TRBJ1-1
d_call: TRBD1
cdr3_aa: CASSYAPGTGTGAFF
cdr3_nt: TGTGCCAGCAGCTACGCACCAGGAACCGGGACAGGAGCTTTCTTT

v_call: TRBV20-1
clone_size: NA
j_call: TRBJ2-1
d_call: TRBD2
cdr3_aa: CSAKTSGEQFF
cdr3_nt: TGCAGTGCTAAGACTAGCGGTGAGCAGTTCTTC

v_call: TRBV4-2
clone_size: many
j_call: TRBJ2-7
d_call: TRBD2
cdr3_aa: CASSQEEAGGSYEQYF
cdr3_nt: TGTGCCAGCAGCCAAGAGGAGGCGGGAGGGTCCTACGAGCAGTACTTC

v_call: TRBV14
clone_size: few
j_call: TRBJ2-1
d_call: TRBD2
cdr3_aa: CASSASGGAYNEQFF
cdr3_nt: TGTGCCAGCAGCGCTAGCGGGGGGGCCTACAATGAGCAGTTCTTC

v_call: TRBV4-1
clone_size: few
j_call: TRBJ1-1
d_call: TRBD1
cdr3_aa: CASSQQTGPNTEAFF
cdr3_nt: TGCGCCAGCAGCCAACAGACAGGGCCGAACACTGAAGCTTTCTTT

v_call: TRBV19
clone_size: few
j_call: TRBJ2-1
d_call: NA
cdr3_aa: CASSKGGAYNEQFF
cdr3_nt: TGTGCCAGTAGTAAAGGGGGAGCCTACAATGAGCAGTTCTTC

v_call: TRBV5-6
clone_size: many
j_call: TRBJ1-1
d_call: NA
cdr3_aa: CASSLTGRINTEAFF
cdr3_nt: TGTGCCAGCAGCTTGACAGGGAGGATAAACACTGAAGCTTTCTTT

v_call: TRBV29-1
clone_size: few
j_call: TRBJ2-7
d_call: TRBD1
cdr3_aa: CSVEGRDSHDYEQYF
cdr3_nt: TGCAGCGTTGAAGGCAGGGACAGTCACGACTACGAGCAGTACTTC

v_call: TRBV29-1
clone_size: NA
j_call: TRBJ2-7
d_call: NA
cdr3_aa: CSVQKTVREQYF
cdr3_nt: TGCAGCGTCCAAAAGACAGTTCGCGAGCAGTACTTC

v_call: TRBV9
clone_size: few
j_call: TRBJ2-3
d_call: NA
cdr3_aa: CASSGEGARLDTQYF
cdr3_nt: TGTGCCAGCAGCGGGGAAGGAGCCCGATTGGATACGCAGTATTTT

v_call: TRBV5-1
clone_size: many
j_call: TRBJ2-7
d_call: TRBD2
cdr3_aa: CASSLGRGVASYEQYF
cdr3_nt: TGCGCCAGCAGCTTGGGGCGGGGGGTAGCCTCCTACGAGCAGTACTTC

v_call: TRBV28
clone_size: many
j_call: TRBJ1-1
d_call: TRBD1
cdr3_aa: CASTGDRGPPEAFF
cdr3_nt: TGTGCCAGCACCGGTGACAGGGGCCCACCTGAAGCTTTCTTT

v_call: TRBV3-1
clone_size: many
j_call: TRBJ1-1
d_call: TRBD1
cdr3_aa: CASSQGGQGALNTEAFF
cdr3_nt: TGTGCCAGCAGCCAGGGAGGACAGGGGGCGTTGAACACTGAAGCTTTCTTT

v_call: TRBV20-1
clone_size: medium-sized
j_call: TRBJ1-1
d_call: TRBD1
cdr3_aa: CSARQGDTEAFF
cdr3_nt: TGCAGTGCTAGACAGGGGGACACTGAAGCTTTCTTT

v_call: TRBV3-1
clone_size: NA
j_call: TRBJ2-7
d_call: TRBD1
cdr3_aa: CASSQDEGQGLWEQYF
cdr3_nt: TGTGCCAGCAGCCAAGATGAGGGACAGGGGCTTTGGGAGCAGTACTTC

v_call: TRBV12-3/TRBV12-4
clone_size: many
j_call: TRBJ2-2
d_call: NA
cdr3_aa: CASSLSGELFF
cdr3_nt: TGTGCCAGCAGTTTAAGCGGGGAGCTGTTTTTT

v_call: TRBV5-1
clone_size: NA
j_call: TRBJ2-1
d_call: TRBD1
cdr3_aa: CASSLPGTGSNEQFF
cdr3_nt: TGCGCCAGCAGCCTTCCCGGGACAGGGTCCAATGAGCAGTTCTTC

v_call: TRBV6-5
clone_size: many
j_call: TRBJ2-1
d_call: TRBD2
cdr3_aa: CASTLTSGRASEQFF
cdr3_nt: TGTGCCAGCACCCTCACTAGCGGGAGGGCCAGTGAGCAGTTCTTC

v_call: TRBV20-1
clone_size: many
j_call: TRBJ2-3
d_call: TRBD2
cdr3_aa: CSAKTSGLTDTQYF
cdr3_nt: TGCAGTGCTAAGACTAGCGGGTTGACAGATACGCAGTATTTT

v_call: TRBV12-3/TRBV12-4
clone_size: many
j_call: TRBJ2-1
d_call: NA
cdr3_aa: CASRMTSSPYNEQFF
cdr3_nt: TGTGCCAGCAGAATGACATCAAGCCCCTACAATGAGCAGTTCTTC

v_call: TRBV27
clone_size: NA
j_call: TRBJ1-6
d_call: TRBD1
cdr3_aa: CASRGTGGLSPLHF
cdr3_nt: TGTGCCAGCAGAGGGACAGGGGGCCTTTCACCCCTCCACTTT